This T cell receptor (beta chain) emerged from a study of blood T cell repertoires in COVID-19. Turning to the study itself: Both acute and convalescent COVID-19 samples were obtained from the United States, Italy and Spain. PBMCs, B-cell-depleted T cells, or T cells provided the cDNA or gDNA that made up the material.

Losses at the gene ends were 2 bases for V and 3 bases for J; bases not matched to a gene: 5. Germline loops: CDR1 KGHSH, CDR2 LQKENI. The CDR3 consists of 15 residues. The protocol was immunoSEQ multiplex PCR, while the TCRdb copy is restricted to in-frame clones and leaves out a portion. The repertoire has about 62,000 clones, about four fifths of them found once; the top ten carry 5.5% to 7%. This sequence joins TRBV18 and TRBJ2-7; 9 bases map to TRBD1. This clonotype was obtained from a woman aged 50 to 60 with active or convalescent COVID-19. Sequenced sample: peripheral blood. The DNA for the CDR3 is TGTGCCAGCTCACCAGACAGGGGGTCAGGCTACGAGCAGTACTTC. Translated, it gives CASSPDRGSGYEQYF.